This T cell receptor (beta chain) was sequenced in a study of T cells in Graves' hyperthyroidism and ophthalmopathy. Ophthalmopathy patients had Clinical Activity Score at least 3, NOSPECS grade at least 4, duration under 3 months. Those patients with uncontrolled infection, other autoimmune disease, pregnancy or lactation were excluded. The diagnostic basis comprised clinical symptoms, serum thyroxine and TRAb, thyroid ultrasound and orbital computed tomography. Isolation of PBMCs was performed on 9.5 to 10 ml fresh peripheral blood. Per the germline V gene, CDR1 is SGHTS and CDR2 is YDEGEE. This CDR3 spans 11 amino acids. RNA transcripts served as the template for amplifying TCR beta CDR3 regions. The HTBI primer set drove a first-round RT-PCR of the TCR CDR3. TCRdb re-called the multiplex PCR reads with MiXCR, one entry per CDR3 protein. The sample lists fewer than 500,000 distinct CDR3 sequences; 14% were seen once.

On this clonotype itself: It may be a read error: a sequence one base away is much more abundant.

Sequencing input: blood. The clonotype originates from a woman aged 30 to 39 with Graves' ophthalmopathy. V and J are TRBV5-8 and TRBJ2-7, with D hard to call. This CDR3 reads CASSIRYQQYF. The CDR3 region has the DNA TGTGCCAGCAGCATACGCTACCAGCAGTACTTC.